These 27 T cell receptor beta chains were all obtained from the same sample, sequenced in a study of cytomegalovirus exposure and HLA in healthy donors. The PCR contained 60 Vbeta and 13 Jbeta primers. The table came from immunoSEQ multiplex PCR; TCRdb's copy has only in-frame clones and leaves some out. The sample lists some 65,000 clones; about 65% were seen once. Specimen: PBMCs. The receptors shown here come from a man in his forties or fifties in good health and CMV-seropositive.

The chain combines TRBV2 with TRBJ2-5; 7 bases match TRBD1. The CDR3 runs 15 residues. J lost 1 base, V lost 7 bases, and 9 bases had no gene match. The germline V gene has CDR1 SNHLY and CDR2 FYNNEI. The CDR3, as DNA: TGTGCCAGCAAAAGAAGGACAGGACGCCAAGAGACCCAGTACTTC. This codes for CASKRRTGRQETQYF.

The rearrangement joins TRBV6-1 to TRBJ1-2, with 7 bases lining up with TRBD1. Germline lookup yields CDR1 MNHNS and CDR2 SASEGT. V shed 9 bases, J shed 8 bases, and the junction held 6 bases outside the gene matches. The CDR3 has 11 residues. The CDR3, as DNA: TGTGCCAGTACAAGGGGGCTGGGCTACACCTTC. Its protein product is CASTRGLGYTF.

The chain carries TRBV10-3 and TRBJ1-1; unclear D gene. In germline, CDR1 is ENHRY, CDR2 SYGVKD. CDR3 length equals 12 residues. V was trimmed by 3 bases and J by 8 bases, leaving 10 bases between them. As DNA, the CDR3 is TGTGCCATCAGTGACGTCTCGCTAGAAGCTTTCTTT. Its protein is CAISDVSLEAFF.

This clone was detected only a few times. This chain joins TRBV4-3 and TRBJ1-2; TRBD1 matches at 7 bases. This CDR3 contains 17 residues. The V gene's germline CDR1 is LGHNA and CDR2 YSLEER. Trimming at V came to 0 bases and at J to 1 base, leaving 8 bases not matched to a gene. For the CDR3, the DNA is TGCGCCAGCAGCCAAGATGGGCGGGACAGCCTTAACTATGGCTACACCTTC. As protein: CASSQDGRDSLNYGYTF.

The chain is built from TRBV2 and TRBJ2-3, with 8 positions matching TRBD2. CDR3 length: 17 amino acids. The germline V gene encodes CDR1 SNHLY and CDR2 FYNNEI. V trimming: 2 bases; J trimming: 1 base; junction bases outside the gene matches: 8. Here the CDR3 reads CASSESGGAGGTDTQYF. For the CDR3, the DNA is TGTGCCAGCAGTGAAAGCGGGGGAGCAGGGGGCACAGATACGCAGTATTTT. Full variable domain (missing parts from reference TRBV2 and TRBJ2-3): EPEVTQTPSHQVTQMGQEVILRCVPISNHLYFYWYRQILGQKVEFLVSFYNNEISEKSEIFDDQFSVERPDGSNFTLKIRSTKLEDSAMYFCASSESGGAGGTDTQYFGPGTRLTVL.

The chain carries TRBV6-5 and TRBJ2-7; no clear D. Germline CDR1 and CDR2: MNHEY and SVGAGI. The germline V and J ends were trimmed by 1 base and 5 bases, with 15 bases remaining between them. The CDR3 sequence is 15 residues long. The DNA for the CDR3 is TGTGCCAGCAGTTACTTGGGCCCACTCCCCCACGAGCAGTACTTC. Protein product: CASSYLGPLPHEQYF.

The rearrangement joins TRBV4-1 to TRBJ2-1; TRBD1 is a possible D gene (6 bases). Trimming shortened V by 3 bases and J by 6 bases, and 12 bases separated the two germline ends. CDR3 length equals 14 residues. The germline V gene has CDR1 MGHRA and CDR2 YSYEKL. The DNA of the CDR3 is TGCGCCAGCAGCCATAGGGGGTCGGGCAATGAGCAGTTCTTC. This sequence encodes CASSHRGSGNEQFF.

The chain links TRBV18 to TRBJ2-7, with 8 bases lining up with TRBD1. V trimming: 4 bases; J trimming: 2 bases; junction bases outside the gene matches: 4. The CDR3 loop spans 14 amino acids. The germline V gene encodes CDR1 KGHSH and CDR2 LQKENI. The CDR3 nucleotides are TGTGCCAGCTCACTGGACAGGGCTGCCTACGAGCAGTACTTC. Protein sequence: CASSLDRAAYEQYF. Using reference TRBV18 and TRBJ2-7 for the parts outside the CDR3, the full variable domain is NAGVMQNPRHLVRRRGQEARLRCSPMKGHSHVYWYRQLPEEGLKFMVYLQKENIIDESGMPKERFSAEFPKEGPSILRIQQVVRGDSAAYFCASSLDRAAYEQYFGPGTRLTVT.

This clone appeared a single time. The chain has TRBV7-8 and TRBJ1-2; D ambiguous. V lost 3 bases and J 7 bases, leaving 6 bases between the germline ends. Germline V CDR1 and CDR2: SGHVS, FQNEAQ. This CDR3 spans 11 amino acids. The DNA of the CDR3 is TGTGCCAGCAGCTTCGGGATTGGCTACACCTTC. Residues: CASSFGIGYTF.

This clone turned up a few times. The rearrangement joins TRBV27 to TRBJ1-5; tentatively, D is TRBD1 (6 bases). The CDR3 loop spans 15 amino acids. V lost 5 bases, J lost 9 bases, and 20 bases lay in between. CDR1 and CDR2 from the germline V gene are MNHEY and SMNVEV (reference sequence). The CDR3 bases are TGTGCCAGCAGTCCCTCAACCCAGGGGAAGCGGCCCCAGCATTTT. Protein sequence: CASSPSTQGKRPQHF.

The V and J genes are TRBV18 and TRBJ1-1, with D perhaps matching TRBD1 (6 bases). The V gene's germline CDR1 is KGHSH and CDR2 LQKENI. The CDR3 has 15 amino acids. Trimming removed 3 bases from V and 5 bases from J, with 16 bases in between. CDR3 DNA sequence: TGTGCCAGCTCACCTCAATTAACAGGGAGTACTGAAGCTTTCTTT. Amino acids: CASSPQLTGSTEAFF.

The chain combines TRBV30 with TRBJ2-7; 9 positions match TRBD2. J lost 6 bases, V lost 2 bases, and 11 bases had no gene match. Germline V CDR1 and CDR2: GTSNPN, SVGIG (reference sequence). The CDR3 has 15 amino acids. CDR3 sequence reads: CAWSKRKLAGLEQYF. Here the CDR3 DNA reads TGTGCCTGGAGTAAACGGAAACTAGCGGGCCTCGAGCAGTACTTC.

This clone has only a few counts. The genes are TRBV7-8 and TRBJ1-2, with 9 bases aligning to TRBD1. In germline, CDR1 is SGHVS, CDR2 FQNEAQ. CDR3 length: 13 residues. Germline trimming cut 5 bases from V and 8 bases from J; bases unmatched to any gene: 6. Here the CDR3 DNA reads TGTGCCAGCAGCCTGGGACAGGGAGAGGGCTACACCTTC. The encoded protein is CASSLGQGEGYTF.

The DNA of the CDR3 is TGTGCCAGCAGGCCGGCAGCAGGGAGGGACGAGCAGTACTTC. Protein product: CASRPAAGRDEQYF. The chain has TRBV25-1 and TRBJ2-7, with 7 bases lining up with TRBD2. The ends lost 6 bases at V and 5 bases at J; junction bases unmatched: 10. This CDR3 comprises 14 residues. CDR1 MGHDK and CDR2 SYGVNS come from the germline V gene.

The chain has TRBV10-2 and TRBJ1-3; D uncertain. Trimming stripped 6 bases from V and 0 bases from J, with 18 bases between. The germline V gene encodes CDR1 WSHSY and CDR2 SAAADI. The CDR3 extends over 17 amino acids. The CDR3 region has the DNA TGCGCCAGCAGGAAAGACCAGCGGCTCTACTCTGGAAACACCATATATTTT. Residues: CASRKDQRLYSGNTIYF.

Comments on this clone: Given a far larger clone just one base away, this is likely a sequencing read error. Other DNA sequences in this specimen translate into the identical CDR3. The genes are TRBV6-5 and TRBJ1-1, with D possibly being TRBD1 (5 bases). The CDR3 has 16 amino acids. V dropped 0 bases and J dropped 4 bases, with 15 bases sitting between them. Germline assignment: CDR1 MNHEY and CDR2 SVGAGI. CDR3 sequence reads: CASSYSGEGWITEAFF. CDR3 DNA: TGTGCCAGCAGTTACTCTGGGGAGGGGTGGATCACTGAAGCTTTCTTT.

This clone was found once. V and J are TRBV30 and TRBJ1-4; 9 positions agree with TRBD1. V lost 8 bases, J lost 10 bases, and 5 bases stayed unmatched. Germline CDR1 and CDR2: GTSNPN and SVGIG (reference sequence). The CDR3 sequence is 11 residues long. The DNA for the CDR3 is TGTGCCCAACAACAGGGGGCAAAACTGTTTTTT. Protein product: CAQQQGAKLFF.

This chain uses TRBV15 with TRBJ1-4; D gene ambiguous. This CDR3 has 15 amino acids. Germline V gives CDR1 LNHNV, CDR2 YYDKDF (reference sequence). Trimming took off 1 base at V and 4 bases at J, with 10 bases between the two ends. For the CDR3, the DNA is TGTGCCACCAGCAGAGGTCTAGGAATTAATGAAAAACTGTTTTTT. It encodes CATSRGLGINEKLFF. The full variable domain, completed using reference TRBV15 and TRBJ1-4, is DAMVIQNPRYQVTQFGKPVTLSCSQTLNHNVMYWYQQKSSQAPKLLFHYYDKDFNNEADTPDNFQSRRPNTSFCFLDIRSPGLGDTAMYLCATSRGLGINEKLFFGSGTQLSVL.

The V call is TRBV19, the J call TRBJ1-4, with 9 bases aligning to TRBD1. The germline gives CDR1 LNHDA, CDR2 SQIVND (reference sequence). The CDR3 totals 15 residues. The V gene end was trimmed by 3 bases and the J gene end by 8 bases; junction bases not matched to a gene: 7. The CDR3 coding sequence is TGTGCCAGTAGTATGACAGGGGGGAGGAAGGAAAAACTGTTTTTT. Residues: CASSMTGGRKEKLFF. Based on the CDR3 plus reference TRBV19 and TRBJ1-4, the full variable domain is DGGITQSPKYLFRKEGQNVTLSCEQNLNHDAMYWYRQDPGQGLRLIYYSQIVNDFQKGDIAEGYSVSREKKESFPLTVTSAQKNPTAFYLCASSMTGGRKEKLFFGSGTQLSVL.

This clone was seen a few times. V gene TRBV28 combines with J gene TRBJ1-2; D gene unclear. Germline assignment: CDR1 MDHEN and CDR2 SYDVKM. CDR3 length: 14 amino acids. V shed 6 bases and J shed 1 base, with 12 bases lying between them. CDR3 in amino acids: CASSYQDFNYGYTF. The CDR3 coding sequence is TGTGCCAGCAGCTATCAGGACTTTAACTATGGCTACACCTTC.

In its sample, this clone was seen a few times. This sequence is one base from a far larger clone and is likely a read error. The CDR3 ends on some other residue instead of the conserved phenylalanine or tryptophan, so this is likely a read error. J is TRBJ2-7 and V is TRBV7-9; TRBD1 matches at 8 bases. This CDR3 has 14 amino acids. With 5 bases clipped from V and 3 bases from J, the junction kept 6 bases outside the gene matches. CDR1 SEHNR and CDR2 FQNEAQ come from the germline V gene (reference sequence). The CDR3 region is CASSHRDRNYEQYC. The CDR3 coding sequence is TGTGCCAGCAGCCACCGGGACAGGAACTACGAGCAGTACTGC.

V is TRBV30 and J is TRBJ1-3; D gene uncertain. The CDR3 loop spans 14 amino acids. The germline gives CDR1 GTSNPN, CDR2 SVGIG (reference sequence). Trimming stripped 6 bases from V and 0 bases from J, with 12 bases between. The CDR3 reads CACLGGPSGNTIYF. The CDR3 nucleotides read TGTGCCTGCCTGGGAGGCCCCTCTGGAAACACCATATATTTT.

The CDR3 DNA follows: TGTGCCAGCACAGGACAGGGAGGCACTGAAGCTTTCTTT. Translated, it gives CASTGQGGTEAFF. This chain links TRBV2 with TRBJ1-1; 8 positions match TRBD1. Germline V gene lookup returns CDR1 SNHLY and CDR2 FYNNEI. Trimming at V came to 7 bases and at J to 4 bases, leaving 5 bases not matched to a gene. This CDR3 has 13 amino acids.

The rearrangement uses TRBV7-8 and TRBJ2-7; weak D call: TRBD1 (5 bases). The CDR3 has 15 amino acids. From germline, CDR1 is SGHVS and CDR2 FQNEAQ. V was cut by 0 bases and J by 4 bases, with 13 bases left in between. The CDR3 DNA follows: TGTGCCAGCAGCTTAGCCGGGCAGGGTGTGTACGAGCAGTACTTC. Protein: CASSLAGQGVYEQYF.

This clone was found a few times. The chain employs TRBV4-3 and TRBJ2-7; D unresolved. Germline V lookup: CDR1 LGHNA, CDR2 YSLEER. V shed 1 base and J shed 0 bases, with 10 bases lying between them. The CDR3 is 15 residues long. CDR3 bases: TGCGCCAGCAGCCAAGCAGCTCTAGGCTCCTACGAGCAGTACTTC. Protein product: CASSQAALGSYEQYF.

The table lists this clone with a few counts. The rearrangement links TRBV28 to TRBJ1-2, with TRBD1 matching 10 bases. CDR1 is MDHEN and CDR2 is SYDVKM in the germline V gene. Trimming cost V 3 bases and J 2 bases; bases outside gene matches: 0. The CDR3 covers 14 residues. DNA for the CDR3: TGTGCCAGCAGTTTGGGACAGGGGAACTATGGCTACACCTTC. This codes for CASSLGQGNYGYTF.

The chain employs TRBV2 and TRBJ2-4; perhaps TRBD2 as D (5 bases). Trimming took off 6 bases at V and 0 bases at J, with 21 bases between the two ends. Germline V lookup: CDR1 SNHLY, CDR2 FYNNEI. This CDR3 region has 18 residues. CDR3 protein: CASSPPLSDSLAKNIQYF. The CDR3 coding sequence is TGTGCCAGCAGCCCACCCCTGTCGGACTCATTAGCCAAAAACATTCAGTACTTC.